Following are 24 T cell receptor beta chains from one sample sequenced in a study of cytomegalovirus exposure and HLA in healthy donors. 13 Jbeta primers and 60 Vbeta primers were used for the PCR. Some clones are missing from TCRdb's copy, which holds only in-frame ones; the method was immunoSEQ multiplex PCR. The sample records about 140,000 clones, about 80% being singletons. Material for sequencing was PBMCs. The receptors originated from a male donor in good health and CMV-seronegative.

In DNA, the CDR3 is TGTGCCAGCAGCGTAGATAGCGGGGGGGCTTATCGCACAGATACGCAGTATTTT. It yields the protein CASSVDSGGAYRTDTQYF. The V call is TRBV9, the J call TRBJ2-3; 11 bases fit TRBD2. The ends lost 0 bases at V and 1 base at J; junction bases unmatched: 7. The CDR3 extends over 18 amino acids. The germline gives CDR1 SGDLS, CDR2 YYNGEE.

This clone was observed a few times. This rearrangement joins TRBV30 to TRBJ1-5; perhaps TRBD1 as D (5 bases). Trimming removed 0 bases from V and 5 bases from J, with 11 bases in between. Germline lookup yields CDR1 GTSNPN and CDR2 SVGIG (reference sequence). The CDR3 runs 14 residues. This CDR3 reads CAWSVDGGDQPQHF. Written as DNA, the CDR3 is TGTGCCTGGAGTGTAGACGGGGGGGATCAGCCCCAGCATTTT.

This clone was observed a few times. This sequence joins TRBV10-3 and TRBJ2-3; 9 positions match TRBD2. The CDR3 extends over 14 amino acids. V shed 9 bases and J 7 bases; nucleotides not matched to a gene: 11. Germline values: CDR1 ENHRY, CDR2 SYGVKD. The CDR3 loop is CAMGPSGGTYTQYF. As DNA, the CDR3 is TGTGCCATGGGCCCCAGCGGGGGGACTTATACGCAGTATTTT.

This chain's CDR3 is CSARGRFDYGYTF. CDR3 nucleotides: TGCAGCGCCCGGGGGAGATTTGACTATGGCTACACCTTC. This chain uses TRBV29-1 with TRBJ1-2, with a weak D call TRBD1 (5 bases). The germline V gene encodes CDR1 SQVTM and CDR2 ANQGSEA. Trimming removed 7 bases at V and 3 bases at J, with 15 bases between. CDR3 length equals 13 residues.

The V gene is TRBV6-5, the J gene TRBJ1-2; no clear D gene. The V gene's germline CDR1 is MNHEY and CDR2 SVGAGI. V was pared by 8 bases and J by 6 bases, with 16 bases between. The CDR3 has 13 residues. CDR3 region: CASRDIFNHGYTF. The CDR3 DNA sequence: TGTGCCAGCCGCGACATCTTCAATCATGGCTACACCTTC.

The CDR3 DNA reads TGTGCCAGCAGTCGGCAGGGAGGAAACATTCAGTACTTC. Translating it yields CASSRQGGNIQYF. The chain combines TRBV2 with TRBJ2-4, with a possible D match to TRBD2 (6 bases). V dropped 5 bases and J dropped 6 bases, with 11 bases sitting between them. The CDR3 is 13 residues long. CDR1 is SNHLY and CDR2 is FYNNEI in the germline V gene.

The chain couples TRBV11-2 to TRBJ1-2, with D hard to call. Looked up from germline, CDR1 is SGHAT and CDR2 is FQNNGV. CDR3 length equals 12 residues. V was pared by 7 bases and J by 2 bases, with 8 bases between. The CDR3 nucleotides are TGTGCCAGCAACGGCGGCAACTATGGCTACACCTTC. Translating gives CASNGGNYGYTF. The full variable domain, its missing parts supplied by reference TRBV11-2 and TRBJ1-2, is EAGVAQSPRYKIIEKRQSVAFWCNPISGHATLYWYQQILGQGPKLLIQFQNNGVVDDSQLPKDRFSAERLKGVDSTLKIQPAKLEDSAVYLCASNGGNYGYTFGSGTRLTVV.

This chain uses TRBV5-6 with TRBJ2-7; D uncertain. Trimming took off 0 bases at V and 2 bases at J, with 12 bases between the two ends. The CDR3 is 15 amino acids. Germline lookup yields CDR1 SGHDT and CDR2 YYEEEE. CDR3 nucleotides: TGTGCCAGCAGCTTGGGGGTGACACCTACCTACGAGCAGTACTTC. It codes for CASSLGVTPTYEQYF. Based on the CDR3 plus reference TRBV5-6 and TRBJ2-7, the full variable domain is DAGVTQSPTHLIKTRGQQVTLRCSPKSGHDTVSWYQQALGQGPQFIFQYYEEEERQRGNFPDRFSGHQFPNYSSELNVNALLLGDSALYLCASSLGVTPTYEQYFGPGTRLTVT.

The chain recombines TRBV7-8 with TRBJ2-1; 11 positions agree with TRBD2. Germline assignment: CDR1 SGHVS and CDR2 FQNEAQ. J was trimmed by 3 bases and V by 1 base; bases with no gene match: 2. The CDR3 is 16 amino acids. The CDR3 sequence: CASSLEGLADYNEQFF. In DNA form, the CDR3 reads TGTGCCAGCAGCTTAGAGGGACTAGCGGACTACAATGAGCAGTTCTTC.

The chain uses TRBV7-9 and TRBJ1-1, with D possibly TRBD1 on 5 matching bases. This CDR3 spans 14 amino acids. Germline CDR1 and CDR2: SEHNR and FQNEAQ (reference sequence). V lost 0 bases, J lost 1 base, and 6 bases lay in between. DNA of the CDR3: TGTGCCAGCAGCTTAGCGACAGAGAACACTGAAGCTTTCTTT. Its protein is CASSLATENTEAFF.

The chain uses TRBV30 and TRBJ1-6; 7 bases are shared with TRBD1. The ends lost 0 bases at V and 0 bases at J; junction bases unmatched: 5. There are 17 residues in the CDR3. CDR1 and CDR2 from the germline V gene are GTSNPN and SVGIG (reference sequence). CDR3 region: CAWSVRTGGSYNSPLHF. For the CDR3, the DNA is TGTGCCTGGAGTGTACGGACAGGAGGCTCCTATAATTCACCCCTCCACTTT.

The chain has TRBV7-9 and TRBJ1-3, with D tentatively TRBD1 (6 bases). V lost 2 bases to trimming and J lost 2 bases, with 13 bases between them. Per germline, CDR1 SEHNR and CDR2 FQNEAQ (reference sequence). The CDR3 length is 16 residues. CDR3 sequence: CASSLFRGGPGNTIYF. Written as DNA, the CDR3 is TGTGCCAGCAGCTTATTCCGAGGGGGACCTGGAAACACCATATATTTT.

The rearrangement joins TRBV19 to TRBJ1-5; 8 bases match TRBD1. Germline values: CDR1 LNHDA, CDR2 SQIVND (reference sequence). The CDR3 has 16 residues. J was trimmed by 1 base and V by 5 bases; bases with no gene match: 7. The CDR3 here is CASSLTGGDSNQPQHF. The CDR3 DNA sequence: TGTGCCAGTAGTCTCACAGGGGGAGACAGCAATCAGCCCCAGCATTTT. Variable domain in full (rest from reference TRBV19 and TRBJ1-5): DGGITQSPKYLFRKEGQNVTLSCEQNLNHDAMYWYRQDPGQGLRLIYYSQIVNDFQKGDIAEGYSVSREKKESFPLTVTSAQKNPTAFYLCASSLTGGDSNQPQHFGDGTRLSIL.

This clone has just a few counts. The chain's CDR3 is CASSDGGPWTEAFF. In DNA, the CDR3 is TGTGCCAGCAGCGACGGGGGACCGTGGACTGAAGCTTTCTTT. The chain couples TRBV7-8 to TRBJ1-1, with D possibly being TRBD1 (5 bases). Germline CDR1 and CDR2: SGHVS and FQNEAQ. CDR3 length equals 14 residues. V was cut by 5 bases and J by 5 bases, with 15 bases left in between.

The CDR3 DNA follows: TGTGCCAGCAGTTACTCGGGACAGGGAGGATCACCCCTCCACTTT. Amino acids: CASSYSGQGGSPLHF. This sequence joins TRBV6-6 and TRBJ1-6, with 9 bases aligning to TRBD1. With V trimmed by 0 bases and J by 10 bases, 4 bases remained unmatched. Germline assignment: CDR1 MNHNY and CDR2 SVGAGI (reference sequence). This CDR3 spans 15 amino acids.

DNA of the CDR3: TGCGCCAGCGGCCCTCAGGAAGGGGGCTCGGTCAATGGCTACACCTTC. Translation: CASGPQEGGSVNGYTF. The V call is TRBV4-1, the J call TRBJ1-2; 7 bases map to TRBD1. J lost 6 bases, V lost 8 bases, and 18 bases had no gene match. This CDR3 region has 16 residues. Germline CDR1 reads MGHRA; CDR2 reads YSYEKL.

The chain carries TRBV7-8 and TRBJ2-5; D possibly corresponds to TRBD1 (6 bases). Judging by the DNA end, TRBJ2-7 fits better; the J call may be wrong. From germline, CDR1 is SGHVS and CDR2 FQNEAQ. CDR3 length: 15 amino acids. DNA for the CDR3: TGTGCCAGCAGCTGGAGACAGGCCCGAATCGGCGAGCAGTACTTC. As protein: CASSWRQARIGEQYF.

Details on this clone: Distinct nucleotide sequences in the sample also encode this CDR3. This sequence joins TRBV18 and TRBJ1-1, with D possibly matching TRBD1 (5 bases). Looked up from germline, CDR1 is KGHSH and CDR2 is LQKENI. The length of the CDR3 is 14 residues. V lost 3 bases and J 5 bases, leaving 13 bases between the germline ends. The CDR3 loop is CASSPARGRTEAFF. The CDR3 bases are TGTGCCAGCTCACCCGCACGGGGGAGGACTGAAGCTTTCTTT.

The V gene is TRBV6-1, the J gene TRBJ1-2; D is uncertain. Germline CDR1 is MNHNS and CDR2 is SASEGT. There are 10 residues in the CDR3. V dropped 5 bases and J dropped 8 bases, with 6 bases sitting between them. CDR3 nucleotides: TGTGCCAGCAGTTGGAGGGGCTACACCTTC. It encodes CASSWRGYTF.

This clone occurred once. The rearrangement links TRBV29-1 to TRBJ1-5; tentative D call: TRBD1 (5 bases). Germline-derived CDR1 and CDR2 are SQVTM and ANQGSEA. V was pared by 4 bases and J by 5 bases, with 9 bases between. The CDR3 loop spans 12 amino acids. CDR3: CSVGGRDQPQHF. CDR3 DNA: TGCAGCGTTGGGGGCCGGGATCAGCCCCAGCATTTT.

The chain carries TRBV5-1 and TRBJ2-5; 7 bases align to TRBD2. The V gene's germline CDR1 is SGHRS and CDR2 YFSETQ. CDR3 length equals 16 residues. The junction had 15 bases not matched to a gene; V was cut back by 4 bases and J by 6 bases. The DNA of the CDR3 is TGCGCCAGCAGCCCCTCACTAGCGAGGTGGCAACAGACCCAGTACTTC. It yields the protein CASSPSLARWQQTQYF.

The gene calls are TRBV7-2 and TRBJ2-5; 7 positions match TRBD2. Germline CDR1 reads SGHTA; CDR2 reads FQGNSA. J gave up 1 base and V 4 bases, and 3 bases lay outside the gene matches. This CDR3 is 14 amino acids long. The DNA of the CDR3 is TGTGCCAGCAGCTGGGGGGGAGCCCAAGAGACCCAGTACTTC. Amino acid sequence: CASSWGGAQETQYF.

This chain links TRBV4-1 with TRBJ1-4; no clear D gene. V was shortened by 4 bases and J by 5 bases, with 14 bases between the two germline ends. Germline assignment: CDR1 MGHRA and CDR2 YSYEKL. CDR3 length: 15 amino acids. CDR3 in amino acids: CASSPVRGGNEKLFF. CDR3 nucleotide sequence: TGCGCCAGCAGCCCCGTTCGAGGTGGGAATGAAAAACTGTTTTTT.

CDR3 amino acids: CASKRDPGLAGARYEQYF. The CDR3 DNA is TGCGCCAGCAAAAGGGACCCGGGACTAGCGGGGGCGAGGTACGAGCAGTACTTC. V gene TRBV5-1 combines with J gene TRBJ2-7; 14 bases fit TRBD2. The junction had 15 bases not matched to a gene; V was cut back by 6 bases and J by 4 bases. This CDR3 contains 18 residues. Per germline, CDR1 SGHRS and CDR2 YFSETQ.